The 9 T cell receptor beta chains reported below all come from one sample, sequenced in a study of blood T cells in healthy people across ages. Then a second PCR, running about 6 to 12 cycles, was carried out with a sample-barcoded 5' primer and a J-beta primer mix. Each CDR3 protein gets one entry after TCRdb re-called the 5' RACE reads with MiXCR. The sample lists fewer than 950,000 distinct CDR3 sequences; 40% to 65% were seen once. The sequencing input was blood. Receptors originate from an elderly man in good health.

This clonotype was detected ten times or more. The gene calls are TRBV20-1 and TRBJ2-5; D gene ambiguous. CDR3 length: 14 residues. Germline lookup yields CDR1 DFQATT and CDR2 SNEGSKA (reference sequence). Trimming pared 0 bases from V and 4 bases from J, leaving 12 bases between. The CDR3 loop reads CSARDVAIGETQYF. The CDR3, as DNA: TGCAGTGCTAGAGATGTGGCCATCGGAGAGACCCAGTACTTC.

A few counts support this clonotype. Here the CDR3 reads CASSSRRLAGNSYEQYF. The CDR3 coding sequence is TGTGCCAGCAGTTCGCGCCGACTAGCGGGTAACTCCTACGAGCAGTACTTC. The rearrangement links TRBV27 to TRBJ2-7; 10 bases match TRBD2. Germline V gene lookup returns CDR1 MNHEY and CDR2 SMNVEV (reference sequence). The CDR3 totals 17 residues. Germline trimming cut 4 bases from V and 0 bases from J; bases unmatched to any gene: 9.

The chain is built from TRBV3-1 and TRBJ2-7; TRBD2 matches at 14 bases. Germline CDR1 and CDR2: LGHDT and YNNKEL (reference sequence). Trimming took 3 bases from V and 6 from J; bases not matched to a gene: 7. The CDR3 consists of 16 residues. CDR3: CASSHRAGLAGAEQYF. The CDR3 coding sequence is TGTGCCAGCAGCCACCGAGCGGGACTAGCGGGAGCCGAGCAGTACTTC.

This clonotype was seen a few times. Here the CDR3 DNA reads TGTGCCACCGGGACGGTAAAAAATGAAAAACTGTTTTTT. Protein product: CATGTVKNEKLFF. This sequence joins TRBV10-3 and TRBJ1-4; D is possibly TRBD1 (5 bases). Germline V CDR1 and CDR2: ENHRY, SYGVKD. The CDR3 contains 13 residues. Trimming left V 10 bases short and J 5 bases short, with 14 bases between.

This clonotype came up a few times. The chain combines TRBV20-1 with TRBJ2-1, with TRBD2 matching over 11 bases. CDR3 size: 15 residues. The V gene's germline CDR1 is DFQATT and CDR2 SNEGSKA (reference sequence). V shed 4 bases, J shed 6 bases, and the junction held 8 bases outside the gene matches. CDR3 protein: CSATIGTSGLNEQFF. As DNA, the CDR3 is TGCAGTGCTACCATAGGGACTAGCGGACTCAATGAGCAGTTCTTC.

The chain recombines TRBV7-2 with TRBJ1-2, with TRBD1 matching 10 bases. The V and J ends lost 5 bases and 5 bases, in that order; junction bases with no gene match: 8. The germline V gene encodes CDR1 SGHTA and CDR2 FQGNSA. The CDR3 contains 15 residues. CDR3 coding DNA: TGTGCCAGCAGCACCCCGGGACAGGGGAGTTATGGCTACACCTTC. Translation: CASSTPGQGSYGYTF.

The chain has TRBV2 and TRBJ1-5, with 7 bases aligning to TRBD1. The CDR3 totals 16 residues. V lost 7 bases to trimming and J lost 1 base; unmatched junction nucleotides: 10. Per germline, CDR1 SNHLY and CDR2 FYNNEI. For the CDR3, the DNA is TGTGCCAGCAACCATAAGGACAGGCGGAGCAATCAGCCCCAGCATTTT. This codes for CASNHKDRRSNQPQHF.

The chain has TRBV4-1 and TRBJ1-6; D is uncertain. Germline CDR1 and CDR2: MGHRA and YSYEKL. This CDR3 contains 16 residues. Trimming took 1 base from V and 2 from J, leaving 9 bases between them. Here the CDR3 DNA reads TGCGCCAGCAGCCAAGTGGGGTTAACCTATAATTCACCCCTCCACTTT. This translates into CASSQVGLTYNSPLHF.

Comment on this clonotype: A junction end diverges from the germline sequence, so it may reflect a read error. V gene TRBV4-1 combines with J gene TRBJ2-7, with 11 positions matching TRBD2. The CDR3 totals 17 residues. Per germline, CDR1 MGHRA and CDR2 YSYEKL. The CDR3 reads CASSQDIRGLAAYERYF. In nucleotides, the CDR3 is TGCGCCAGCAGCCAAGATATCAGGGGACTAGCGGCCTACGAGCGGTACTTC.